The rows below give T cell receptor beta chains drawn from one sample of a study of T cells in Graves' hyperthyroidism and ophthalmopathy. One entry per CDR3 protein, called by TCRdb with MiXCR from the multiplex PCR reads. The profile covers a few hundred thousand distinct CDR3 sequences, with about 16% appearing a single time and about 29% taken by the ten largest. The material sequenced was blood. Receptor source: a woman aged 30 to 39 with Graves' ophthalmopathy. Each CDR3 is given with its conserved first and last residue.

v_call: TRBV12-3/TRBV12-4; cdr3_aa: CASSFGTGVEQFF
v_call: TRBV20-1; cdr3_aa: CSARQGSSYNEQFF
v_call: TRBV24-1; cdr3_aa: CATSDSEGNTDTQYF
v_call: TRBV6-1; cdr3_aa: CASRKGQSNTEAFF
v_call: TRBV30; cdr3_aa: CAWRPTGANVLTF
v_call: TRBV7-9; cdr3_aa: CASSLSSLGSRLRPNEQFF
v_call: TRBV6-1; cdr3_aa: CASSARGQGFYNEQFF
v_call: TRBV7-3; cdr3_aa: CASSVFGDTDTQYF
v_call: TRBV4-2; cdr3_aa: CASSQDRQALFF
v_call: TRBV20-1; cdr3_aa: CSASRLAGPTDTQYF
v_call: TRBV6-4; cdr3_aa: CASSASGRDTQYF
v_call: TRBV20-1; cdr3_aa: CSARTRTGFPHEQYF
v_call: TRBV28; cdr3_aa: CASSPSDYQETQYF
v_call: TRBV12-3/TRBV12-4; cdr3_aa: CASSLNPGARSGYTF
v_call: TRBV20-1; cdr3_aa: CSAPSGGASREQFF
v_call: TRBV4-1; cdr3_aa: CASSQDTVLASGYEQYF
v_call: TRBV9; cdr3_aa: CASSVGLANYEQYF
v_call: TRBV19; cdr3_aa: CASSIGGGALETQYF
v_call: TRBV30; cdr3_aa: CAWSVQWGGGNTGELFF
v_call: TRBV5-4; cdr3_aa: CASSLASRQETQYF
v_call: TRBV20-1; cdr3_aa: CSATGTLLESWTEAFF
v_call: TRBV20-1; cdr3_aa: CSVRDGQETQYF
v_call: TRBV20-1; cdr3_aa: CSAYDSLSYEQYF
v_call: TRBV6-2/TRBV6-3; cdr3_aa: CASSTGTSGTTQYF
v_call: TRBV27; cdr3_aa: CASSFSGTAYEQYF
v_call: TRBV7-2; cdr3_aa: CASSLVPLGTGAPHNYGYTF
v_call: TRBV24-1; cdr3_aa: CATSDFSGGRADEQFF
v_call: TRBV5-1; cdr3_aa: CASSLAQTGGYTF
v_call: TRBV7-3; cdr3_aa: CASSYGARYGYTF
v_call: TRBV4-3; cdr3_aa: CASSLLGGLRTGELFF
v_call: TRBV7-2; cdr3_aa: CASSPYRGWEKLFF
v_call: TRBV9; cdr3_aa: CASSVSPAGQGSYEQYF
v_call: TRBV20-1; cdr3_aa: CSARPGLAGNTGELFF
v_call: TRBV28; cdr3_aa: CASSYTATGELFF
v_call: TRBV11-2; cdr3_aa: CASRFQGILYEQYF
v_call: TRBV15; cdr3_aa: CATSRSGGRAGNEQFF
v_call: TRBV5-1; cdr3_aa: CASSLNRLAKNIQYF
v_call: TRBV6-1; cdr3_aa: CASSWVAGSGELFF
v_call: TRBV7-2; cdr3_aa: CASSPALPPDTQYF
v_call: TRBV14; cdr3_aa: CASSQGSAGGTYNEQFF
v_call: TRBV11-2; cdr3_aa: CASSHPQRGWYEQYF
v_call: TRBV24-1; cdr3_aa: CATSDWGGQGATGELFF
v_call: TRBV2; cdr3_aa: CARGRLAALNEQFF
v_call: TRBV9; cdr3_aa: CASSVNGRGDNEQFF
v_call: TRBV3-1; cdr3_aa: CASSTWTGGFMNTEAFF
v_call: TRBV27; cdr3_aa: CASNVYGGADTEAFF
v_call: TRBV11-1; cdr3_aa: CASSYRVRGETQYF
v_call: TRBV29-1; cdr3_aa: CSVEYRPGETQYF
v_call: TRBV5-6; cdr3_aa: CASSFGQYQPQHF
v_call: TRBV28; cdr3_aa: CAGSQSTTSGTDTQYF
v_call: TRBV20-1; cdr3_aa: CSARDTADLYEQYF
v_call: TRBV5-8; cdr3_aa: CASSQDVRNPAGTEAFF